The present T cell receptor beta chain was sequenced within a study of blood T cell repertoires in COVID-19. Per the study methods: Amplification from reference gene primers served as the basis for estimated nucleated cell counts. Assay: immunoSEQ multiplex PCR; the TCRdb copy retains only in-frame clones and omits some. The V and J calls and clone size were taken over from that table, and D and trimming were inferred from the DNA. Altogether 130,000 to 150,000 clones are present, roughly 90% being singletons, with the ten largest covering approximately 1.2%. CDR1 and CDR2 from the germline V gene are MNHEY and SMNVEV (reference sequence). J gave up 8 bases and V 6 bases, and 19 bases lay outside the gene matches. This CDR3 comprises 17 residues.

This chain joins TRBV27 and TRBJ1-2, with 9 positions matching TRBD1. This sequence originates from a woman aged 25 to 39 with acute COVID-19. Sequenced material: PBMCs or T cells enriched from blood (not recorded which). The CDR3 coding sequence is TGTGCCAGCAGGGACCCCCTGGGACAGGGATTGTCTAGGGGCTACACCTTC. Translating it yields CASRDPLGQGLSRGYTF.